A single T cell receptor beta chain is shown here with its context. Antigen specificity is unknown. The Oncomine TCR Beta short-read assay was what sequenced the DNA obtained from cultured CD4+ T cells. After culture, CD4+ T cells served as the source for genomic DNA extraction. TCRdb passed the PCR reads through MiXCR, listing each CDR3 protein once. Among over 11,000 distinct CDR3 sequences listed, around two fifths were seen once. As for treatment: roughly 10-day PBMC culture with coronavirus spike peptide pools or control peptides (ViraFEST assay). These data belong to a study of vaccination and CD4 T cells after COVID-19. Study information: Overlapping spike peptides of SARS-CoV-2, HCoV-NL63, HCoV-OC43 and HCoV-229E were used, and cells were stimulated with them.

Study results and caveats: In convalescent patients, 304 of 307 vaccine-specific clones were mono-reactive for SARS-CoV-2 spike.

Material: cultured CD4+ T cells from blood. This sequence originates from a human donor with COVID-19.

CDR3 sequence reads: CASSSESSYNSPLHF. The CDR3 DNA reads as TGTGCCAGCAGCTCCGAGAGCTCCTATAATTCACCCCTCCACTTT. The V and J genes are TRBV7-2 and TRBJ1-6; D is unresolved. V lost 4 bases and J lost 0, with 7 bases in between. The germline CDR1 and CDR2 sequences are SGHTA and FQGNSA. The CDR3 extends over 15 amino acids.